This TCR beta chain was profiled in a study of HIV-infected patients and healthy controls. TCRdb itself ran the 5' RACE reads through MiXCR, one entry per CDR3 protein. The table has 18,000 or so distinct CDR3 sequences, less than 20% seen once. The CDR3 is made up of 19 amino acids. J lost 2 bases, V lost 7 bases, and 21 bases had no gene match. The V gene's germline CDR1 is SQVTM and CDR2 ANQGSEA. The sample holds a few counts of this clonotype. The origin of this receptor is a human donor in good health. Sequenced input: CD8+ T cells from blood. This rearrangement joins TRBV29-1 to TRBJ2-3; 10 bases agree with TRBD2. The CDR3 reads CSGRPGLAQDGGNTDTQYF. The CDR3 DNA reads TGCAGCGGCCGACCGGGACTAGCGCAAGATGGGGGCAACACAGATACGCAGTATTTT.